The 26 T cell receptor beta chains below come from one sample, sequenced in a study of molecular identifiers for immune sequencing clone quantification. TCRdb fed the PCR reads into MiXCR, producing one record per CDR3 protein. The sample yields hundreds of thousands of distinct CDR3 sequences, about 22% seen once. The sequenced sample consisted of naive CD8+ T cells from blood, with Jurkat cell RNA spiked in. The subset denotes: FACS-sorted CD8+CD4-CCR7+CD45RA+ naive T cells. The source is a human donor in good health. Some libraries in this study had Jurkat cell RNA spiked in.

This chain uses TRBV4-3 with TRBJ1-5; D uncertain. Germline lookup yields CDR1 LGHNA and CDR2 YSLEER. The CDR3 consists of 15 residues. V lost 3 bases and J lost 2, with 11 bases in between. In DNA form, the CDR3 reads TGCGCCAGCAGCCATCATGCCGACGGCAATCAGCCCCAGCATTTT. Protein: CASSHHADGNQPQHF.

This clonotype came up many times. The gene calls are TRBV11-2 and TRBJ2-1; TRBD2 is a possible D gene (6 bases). The CDR3 spans 15 residues. Germline CDR1 and CDR2: SGHAT and FQNNGV. V gave up 5 bases and J gave up 6 bases, with 17 bases separating them. The CDR3 nucleotides read TGTGCCAGCAGCGAGCGGGTCACATCGTTCAATGAGCAGTTCTTC. Protein sequence: CASSERVTSFNEQFF.

As to this clonotype: This likely comes from a read error, as the CDR3 has no conserved phenylalanine or tryptophan at its end. The V gene is TRBV20-1, the J gene TRBJ1-4; D gene uncertain. CDR1 and CDR2 from the germline V gene are DFQATT and SNEGSKA (reference sequence). The CDR3 runs to 15 residues. The V gene lost 6 bases and the J gene lost 5 bases, with 19 bases spanning the gap. In DNA, the CDR3 is TGCAGTGCCGTACCGGGTCTCTCCGGGAATGAAAAACTGTTTATT. It is translated as CSAVPGLSGNEKLFI.

This clonotype came up many times. The V call is TRBV30, the J call TRBJ2-1, with D uncertain. The germline V and J ends were trimmed by 0 bases and 9 bases, with 3 bases remaining between them. The length of the CDR3 is 10 residues. Germline-derived CDR1 and CDR2 are GTSNPN and SVGIG (reference sequence). CDR3 amino acids: CAWSVSEQFF. DNA for the CDR3: TGTGCCTGGAGTGTGTCTGAGCAGTTCTTC.

The chain has TRBV12-3 or TRBV12-4 and TRBJ2-5, with D hard to call. This CDR3 spans 12 amino acids. V lost 5 bases and J 5 bases, leaving 9 bases between the germline ends. Here the CDR3 DNA reads TGTGCCAGCAGTCCTCTCTTGGAGACCCAGTACTTC. Protein: CASSPLLETQYF.

This clonotype was picked up many times. This chain joins TRBV27 and TRBJ2-2; tentatively, D is TRBD2 (6 bases). The V end was cut by 5 bases, the J end by 6 bases, with 22 bases between. The CDR3 covers 17 residues. Germline lookup yields CDR1 MNHEY and CDR2 SMNVEV (reference sequence). CDR3 protein: CASSPLGAGRWAGELFF. The CDR3 DNA is TGTGCCAGCAGTCCCCTAGGAGCGGGCAGGTGGGCCGGGGAGCTGTTTTTT.

The table lists this clonotype with many counts. V gene TRBV19 combines with J gene TRBJ2-1; D perhaps matches TRBD1 (5 bases). There are 16 residues in the CDR3. Germline-derived CDR1 and CDR2 are LNHDA and SQIVND (reference sequence). Trimming shortened V by 1 base and J by 0 bases, and 10 bases separated the two germline ends. In DNA, the CDR3 is TGTGCCAGTAGTATAGGGGGCGGAAGCTCCTACAATGAGCAGTTCTTC. Its protein is CASSIGGGSSYNEQFF.

This clonotype was found many times. V gene TRBV30 combines with J gene TRBJ1-1; possible D gene TRBD1, 5 bases. Germline V gene data show CDR1 as GTSNPN and CDR2 as SVGIG (reference sequence). V was cut by 3 bases and J by 1 base, with 15 bases left in between. The CDR3 loop spans 15 amino acids. The CDR3 nucleotides read TGTGCCTGGAGGCCCGACAGCGTCCCGAACACTGAAGCTTTCTTT. Its protein product is CAWRPDSVPNTEAFF. Full variable domain (remainder filled in from reference TRBV30 and TRBJ1-1): SQTIHQWPATLVQPVGSPLSLECTVEGTSNPNLYWYRQAAGRGLQLLFYSVGIGQISSEVPQNLSASRPQDRQFILSSKKLLLSDSGFYLCAWRPDSVPNTEAFFGQGTRLTVV.

This clonotype was seen ten or more times. The J gene is TRBJ2-7, the V gene TRBV7-2; no firm D call. V was cut by 5 bases and J by 2 bases, with 13 bases left in between. The CDR3 runs to 14 residues. The germline CDR1 and CDR2 sequences are SGHTA and FQGNSA. Written as DNA, the CDR3 is TGTGCCAGCAGCGAACCATGGCGCCCCTACGAGCAGTACTTC. It yields the protein CASSEPWRPYEQYF.

This clonotype was seen ten or more times. This rearrangement joins TRBV29-1 to TRBJ1-1; D gene uncertain. Trimming cost V 8 bases and J 2 bases, with 12 bases left between them. This CDR3 has 12 residues. Looked up from germline, CDR1 is SQVTM and CDR2 is ANQGSEA. In nucleotides, the CDR3 is TGCAGCTCCCGAACCCATAACACTGAAGCTTTCTTT. This gives the protein CSSRTHNTEAFF.

This clonotype has ten or more counts. This chain uses TRBV28 with TRBJ2-7, with D possibly TRBD1 on 5 matching bases. With 3 bases removed from V and 2 bases from J, the gap between germline ends came to 17 bases. Germline-derived CDR1 and CDR2 are MDHEN and SYDVKM. The CDR3 consists of 16 residues. Written as DNA, the CDR3 is TGTGCCAGCAGTTTTCCCGGCCAGGGATCGCCCTACGAGCAGTACTTC. Its translation is CASSFPGQGSPYEQYF.

The genes are TRBV21-1 and TRBJ2-2; the DNA was not used to check the table's D call, TRBD1. TRBV21-1 is recorded as a pseudogene. The CDR3 loop spans 14 amino acids. In nucleotides, the CDR3 is TGTGCCAGCAGAATCAAAGGGGAGACCGGGGAGCTGTTTTTT. It specifies CASRIKGETGELFF.

This chain links TRBV6-2 or TRBV6-3 with TRBJ2-7; 11 nucleotides line up with TRBD2. J gave up 2 bases and V 5 bases, and 5 bases lay outside the gene matches. Germline V gene data show CDR1 as MNHEY and CDR2 as SVGEGT. This CDR3 spans 15 amino acids. Here the CDR3 reads CASSILAGGPYEQYF. Written as DNA, the CDR3 is TGTGCCAGCAGTATCCTAGCGGGAGGACCCTACGAGCAGTACTTC.

The rearrangement links TRBV30 to TRBJ2-3, with 8 nucleotides matching TRBD2. Per the germline V gene, CDR1 is GTSNPN and CDR2 is SVGIG (reference sequence). Trimming removed 8 bases from V and 0 bases from J; junction bases left unmatched: 10. The CDR3 length is 15 residues. The CDR3 is CALSGGPTSTDTQYF. As DNA, the CDR3 is TGTGCCCTAAGCGGGGGCCCTACTAGCACAGATACGCAGTATTTT.

This clonotype has at least ten counts. The J gene is TRBJ2-3, the V gene TRBV9; D unclear. The germline V and J ends were trimmed by 2 bases and 0 bases, with 10 bases remaining between them. The CDR3 runs to 15 residues. Germline V gives CDR1 SGDLS, CDR2 YYNGEE. CDR3 residues: CASSVRTSSTDTQYF. Here the CDR3 DNA reads TGTGCCAGCAGCGTTCGAACCTCTAGCACAGATACGCAGTATTTT.

This clonotype occurred many times. The rearrangement links TRBV13 to TRBJ2-2; weak D call: TRBD2 (6 bases). The CDR3 runs 14 residues. The V gene's germline CDR1 is PRHDT and CDR2 FYEKMQ (reference sequence). Trimming cost V 6 bases and J 1 base, with 9 bases left between them. The CDR3 spells CASREGMNTGELFF. In nucleotides, the CDR3 is TGTGCCAGCAGGGAGGGGATGAACACCGGGGAGCTGTTTTTT.

The table lists this clonotype with many counts. The chain has TRBV20-1 and TRBJ2-7; D uncertain. V shed 1 base and J shed 5 bases, with 12 bases lying between them. The CDR3 totals 13 residues. CDR1 DFQATT and CDR2 SNEGSKA come from the germline V gene (reference sequence). Here the CDR3 DNA reads TGCAGTGCTAGAGGATCAGCATTCCACGAGCAGTACTTC. Its translation is CSARGSAFHEQYF.

This clonotype was found many times. This rearrangement joins TRBV28 to TRBJ2-6; tentatively, D is TRBD2 (5 bases). V lost 7 bases and J 0 bases, leaving 19 bases between the germline ends. The germline V gene has CDR1 MDHEN and CDR2 SYDVKM. This CDR3 is 18 amino acids long. The CDR3 sequence: CASIKEDLRRSGANVLTF. Here the CDR3 DNA reads TGTGCCAGCATCAAAGAGGACTTGAGGCGCTCTGGGGCCAACGTCCTGACTTTC.

In this sample, this clonotype turned up once. A much more abundant neighbour one base away suggests this may be a read error. V is TRBV6-6 and J is TRBJ1-5, with D possibly TRBD1 on 5 matching bases. Deletions cut 4 bases from V and 1 base from J, with 14 bases between. From germline, CDR1 is MNHNY and CDR2 SVGAGI (reference sequence). The CDR3 extends over 16 amino acids. The CDR3 DNA follows: TGTGCCAGCAGTTGCCGCCGGGCAGGGAGCAATCAGCCCCAGCATTTT. Amino acid sequence: CASSCRRAGSNQPQHF.

The chain is built from TRBV11-2 and TRBJ1-4; D is unclear. The germline CDR1 and CDR2 sequences are SGHAT and FQNNGV. The V gene lost 3 bases and the J gene lost 6 bases, with 8 bases spanning the gap. This CDR3 contains 13 residues. DNA for the CDR3: TGTGCCAGCAGCTTTCGGGCAGATGAAAAACTGTTTTTT. This codes for CASSFRADEKLFF.

This clonotype was seen ten or more times. The genes are TRBV7-2 and TRBJ1-1; 11 bases match TRBD1. The CDR3 runs to 14 residues. Trimming at V came to 4 bases and at J to 5 bases, leaving 3 bases not matched to a gene. CDR1 SGHTA and CDR2 FQGNSA come from the germline V gene. The DNA for the CDR3 is TGTGCCAGCAGCTATGGGACAGGGGGTACTGAAGCTTTCTTT. The encoded protein is CASSYGTGGTEAFF.

A word on this clonotype: The junction shows a germline mismatch at one end, possibly a read error. V and J are TRBV19 and TRBJ2-1; D is unclear. The CDR3 contains 13 residues. Germline lookup yields CDR1 LNHDA and CDR2 SQIVND (reference sequence). CDR3 in amino acids: CASSIVSNYAQLF. The CDR3 DNA sequence: TGTGCCAGTAGTATAGTTAGCAACTACGCCCAGCTCTTC.

With regard to this clonotype: This could be a read error, since a much larger clone is one nucleotide away. The rearrangement uses TRBV6-1 and TRBJ2-7; TRBD2 might be the D (5 bases). The CDR3 consists of 14 residues. Trimming removed 4 bases at V and 6 bases at J, with 16 bases between. Germline V lookup: CDR1 MNHNS, CDR2 SASEGT. In nucleotides, the CDR3 is TGTGCCAGCAGTGGTTCTAGCAGGAATTTCGAGCAGTACTTC. Amino acids: CASSGSSRNFEQYF.

Concerning this clonotype itself: A clone one base away is much larger, so this may be a read error. The chain is built from TRBV9 and TRBJ1-1; D not resolved. CDR3 length: 13 residues. Germline V lookup: CDR1 SGDLS, CDR2 YYNGEE. The ends were cut back, 4 bases at V and 3 bases at J, with 10 bases in the middle. CDR3 coding DNA: TGTGCCAGCAGCAAGTTTGGGGACACTGAAGCTTTCTTT. Residues: CASSKFGDTEAFF.

Details on this clonotype: This may be a read error: a much more frequent sequence differs by one nucleotide. The chain employs TRBV5-1 and TRBJ2-7, with 12 positions matching TRBD1. The CDR3 covers 14 residues. Germline V gene lookup returns CDR1 SGHRS and CDR2 YFSETQ. The CDR3 reads CASGLGQGASEQYF. The DNA of the CDR3 is TGCGCCAGCGGCTTGGGACAGGGGGCTTCCGAGCAGTACTTC.

The table lists this clonotype with a few counts. At one of its ends the junction is not consistent with the germline gene, which may arise from a read error. V usage is TRBV5-3 and J usage is TRBJ2-2; 7 positions agree with TRBD1. TRBV5-3 falls under the ORF class, with uncertain function. The CDR3 contains 17 residues. CDR3 DNA: TGTGCCAGCAGCTTGAGGGAACGGACAGGGAACACCGGGGAGCTGTTTTTT. The encoded protein is CASSLRERTGNTGELFF.